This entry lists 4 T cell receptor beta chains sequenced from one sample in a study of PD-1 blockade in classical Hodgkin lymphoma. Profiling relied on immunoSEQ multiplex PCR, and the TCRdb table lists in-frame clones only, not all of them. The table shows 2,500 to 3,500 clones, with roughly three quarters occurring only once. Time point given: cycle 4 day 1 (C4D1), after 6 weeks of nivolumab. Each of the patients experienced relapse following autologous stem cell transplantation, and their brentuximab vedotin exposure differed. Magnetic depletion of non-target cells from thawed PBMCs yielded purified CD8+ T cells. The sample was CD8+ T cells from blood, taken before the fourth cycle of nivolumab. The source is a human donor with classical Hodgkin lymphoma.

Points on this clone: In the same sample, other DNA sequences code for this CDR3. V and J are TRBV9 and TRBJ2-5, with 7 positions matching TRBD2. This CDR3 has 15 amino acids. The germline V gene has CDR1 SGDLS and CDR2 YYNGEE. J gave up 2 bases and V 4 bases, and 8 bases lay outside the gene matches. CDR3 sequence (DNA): TGTGCCAGCAGCCTTACTAGCGCTCTACAAGAGACCCAGTACTTC. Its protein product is CASSLTSALQETQYF.

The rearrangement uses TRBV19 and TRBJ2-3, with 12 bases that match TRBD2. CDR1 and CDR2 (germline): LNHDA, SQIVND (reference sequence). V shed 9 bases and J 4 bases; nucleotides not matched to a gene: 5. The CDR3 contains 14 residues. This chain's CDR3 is CASSLAGGPDTQYF. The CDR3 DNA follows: TGTGCCAGCTCCCTAGCGGGGGGGCCAGATACGCAGTATTTT.

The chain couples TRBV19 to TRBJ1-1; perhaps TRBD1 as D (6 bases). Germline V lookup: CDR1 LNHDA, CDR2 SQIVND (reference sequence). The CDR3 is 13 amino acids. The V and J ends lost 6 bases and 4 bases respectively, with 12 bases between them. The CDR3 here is CASRWGPSTEAFF. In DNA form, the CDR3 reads TGTGCCAGTAGGTGGGGGCCCAGCACTGAAGCTTTCTTT.

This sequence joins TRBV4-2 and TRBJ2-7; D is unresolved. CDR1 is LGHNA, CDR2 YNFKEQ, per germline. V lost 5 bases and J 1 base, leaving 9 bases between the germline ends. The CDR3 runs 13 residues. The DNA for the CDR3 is TGTGCCAGCAGCAAGGTCGGATCCTACGAGCAGTACTTC. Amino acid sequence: CASSKVGSYEQYF.